The clone carrying this T cell receptor beta chain was seen a few times. Its antigen is unidentified. V was trimmed by 1 base and J by 0 bases, leaving 7 bases between them. This CDR3 has 14 amino acids. The germline V gene has CDR1 SGHRS and CDR2 YFSETQ. The record originates from a study of CD8+ T cells in alopecia areata. Study findings and constraints: Researchers reported that TCR sharing among patients proved less clear than in mice, possibly HLA-linked. Alopecia totalis/universalis scalp especially showed more expanded CD8+ clones than normal scalp.

Both peripheral blood and punch biopsies of lesional scalp skin were obtained from patients who had alopecia areata. Extracted RNA was reverse transcribed into cDNA, the sequencing template. Here immunoSEQ multiplex PCR was the method, and the copy in TCRdb shows in-frame clones only, minus some. The data show 95,000 to 150,000 clones, with about 51% seen just once and 10% to 13% held by the top ten. The rearrangement links TRBV5-1 to TRBJ1-1, with no clear D. The source is a human donor with alopecia areata. Sequenced: NKG2D-low CD8+ T cells sorted from blood. The CDR3 DNA reads as TGCGCCAGCAGCTTGTCTGCCCTGAACACTGAAGCTTTCTTT. This encodes CASSLSALNTEAFF. The whole variable domain, remainder taken from reference TRBV5-1 and TRBJ1-1, is KAGVTQTPRYLIKTRGQQVTLSCSPISGHRSVSWYQQTPGQGLQFLFEYFSETQRNKGNFPGRFSGRQFSNSRSEMNVSTLELGDSALYLCASSLSALNTEAFFGQGTRLTVV.